These T cell receptor beta chains were read from a single sample in a study of vaccination and CD4 T cells after COVID-19. TCRdb used MiXCR to reprocess the PCR reads, holding one entry per CDR3 protein. The table includes approximately 12,000 distinct CDR3 sequences, about 82% detected once. Antigens for these TCRs are unknown. Sample: CD4+ T cells from blood, cultured in vitro. These receptors came from a human donor who had recovered from COVID-19. The CDR3 runs from the conserved cysteine through the conserved F or W. D genes are given only for firm matches. Clone size is given for some rows only: seen once, a few or many times, or a class if the clone is expanded.

D	J	size	V	CDR3	DNA
TRBD1	TRBJ1-5	-	TRBV6-1	CASQSLVDRGDQPQHF	TGTGCCAGCCAATCTTTAGTTGACAGGGGGGACCAGCCCCAGCATTTT
-	TRBJ1-5	-	TRBV19	CASRINRVRSNQPQHF	TGTGCCAGTAGGATTAACAGGGTTCGGAGCAATCAGCCCCAGCATTTT
-	TRBJ2-7	-	TRBV20-1	CSARGPHYEQYF	TGCAGTGCTAGGGGCCCCCACTACGAGCAGTACTTC
-	TRBJ1-5	-	TRBV12-3/TRBV12-4	CASRPGPRHQPQHF	TGTGCCAGCAGGCCGGGCCCTCGGCATCAGCCCCAGCATTTT
-	TRBJ1-5	-	TRBV18	CASSPTGGTNQPQHF	TGTGCCAGCTCACCCACGGGGGGAACAAATCAGCCCCAGCATTTT
TRBD2	TRBJ2-2	-	TRBV20-1	CSAPTGLAGRGELFF	TGCAGTGCGCCGACGGGACTAGCGGGCCGCGGGGAGCTGTTTTTT
-	TRBJ1-6	few	TRBV27	CASSQTPRVPLHF	TGTGCCAGCAGTCAGACTCCGCGGGTTCCCCTCCACTTT
-	TRBJ2-7	-	TRBV9	CASSSSVSSYEQYF	TGTGCCAGCAGCTCTAGCGTCAGTTCCTACGAGCAGTACTTC
-	TRBJ1-2	-	TRBV27	CASSLSGQANYGYTF	TGTGCCAGCAGTTTATCCGGACAAGCTAACTATGGCTACACCTTC
-	TRBJ2-5	few	TRBV18	CASSAGETQYF	TGTGCCAGCTCAGCCGGGGAGACCCAGTACTTC
-	TRBJ2-7	once	TRBV6-1	CASSLMGDVLFEQYF	TGTGCCAGCAGTCTAATGGGGGACGTCCTATTCGAGCAGTACTTC
TRBD1	TRBJ1-1	-	TRBV7-9	CASSTLQGANTEAFF	TGTGCCAGCAGCACACTACAGGGGGCGAACACTGAAGCTTTCTTT
TRBD1	TRBJ1-5	-	TRBV20-1	CSARIPGQAQPYSNQPQHF	TGCAGTGCTAGAATCCCCGGACAGGCACAACCTTATAGCAATCAGCCCCAGCATTTT